The 11 T cell receptor beta chains reported below all come from one sample, sequenced in a study of molecular identifiers for immune sequencing clone quantification (dated 2018 in TCRdb). The library was generated by PCR. TCRdb lists the instrument as Illumina HiSeq 4000. TCRdb redid the processing of the public reads, applying fastp at Q25 and MiXCR, and retained in-frame beta chains. Entries are consolidated by CDR3 protein sequence, retaining the most common genes and DNA. The sample records 40,000 to 45,000 distinct CDR3 sequences, about 19% of which are singletons. More than 0.9% of the sample is taken by the ten largest. Sequencing was done on a sample of naive CD8+ T cells from blood, with Jurkat cell RNA spiked in. This specimen's cell subset or site label, per the study, means: FACS-sorted CD8+CD4-CCR7+CD45RA+ naive T cells. The receptors stem from a human donor in good health. Some libraries in this study had Jurkat cell RNA spiked in.

This clonotype was counted many times. The rearrangement joins TRBV3-1 to TRBJ2-3, with a weak D call TRBD2 (6 bases). From germline, CDR1 is LGHDT and CDR2 YNNKEL (reference sequence). The CDR3 consists of 16 residues. V lost 3 bases to trimming and J lost 4 bases, with 17 bases between them. The CDR3 DNA follows: TGTGCCAGCAGCCATGATCAGGGAGGCCTTGCAGATACGCAGTATTTT. Translating gives CASSHDQGGLADTQYF.

This clonotype was picked up many times. The J gene is TRBJ2-3, the V gene TRBV6-6, with unresolved D. From germline, CDR1 is MNHNY and CDR2 SVGAGI (reference sequence). Trimming removed 4 bases at V and 0 bases at J, with 8 bases between. This CDR3 is 14 amino acids long. CDR3 sequence: CASSSPASTDTQYF. Written as DNA, the CDR3 is TGTGCCAGCAGTTCCCCCGCTAGCACAGATACGCAGTATTTT.

Ten or more counts support this clonotype. V and J are TRBV6-2 or TRBV6-3 and TRBJ2-7; D is perhaps TRBD1 (7 bases). The V gene's germline CDR1 is MNHEY and CDR2 SVGEGT. V was trimmed by 0 bases and J by 0 bases, leaving 12 bases between them. The CDR3 runs 16 residues. CDR3 in amino acids: CASSYSAGGYSYEQYF. The CDR3 DNA follows: TGTGCCAGCAGTTACTCGGCAGGGGGGTACTCCTACGAGCAGTACTTC.

This clonotype was seen only a few times. The chain joins TRBV12-3 or TRBV12-4 to TRBJ2-7; no clear D gene. The CDR3 is made up of 13 amino acids. Deletions cut 5 bases from V and 2 bases from J, with 10 bases between. The CDR3 sequence: CASSGGTTYEQYF. CDR3 sequence (DNA): TGTGCCAGCAGTGGCGGAACGACCTACGAGCAGTACTTC.

The J gene is TRBJ1-1, the V gene TRBV7-2; D gene uncertain. Deletions cut 5 bases from V and 6 bases from J, with 13 bases between. CDR1 and CDR2 (germline): SGHTA, FQGNSA. The CDR3 is 13 residues long. The CDR3 here is CASSPAFIAEAFF. DNA of the CDR3: TGTGCCAGCAGCCCGGCCTTTATCGCTGAAGCTTTCTTT.

This clonotype was seen once. Lacking the conserved final phenylalanine or tryptophan, this CDR3 likely reflects a read error. This chain joins TRBV7-6 and TRBJ2-3, with a weak D call TRBD2 (6 bases). The CDR3 consists of 16 residues. Germline V gives CDR1 SGHVS, CDR2 FNYEAQ. V was shortened by 3 bases and J by 1 base, with 14 bases between the two germline ends. Written as DNA, the CDR3 is TGTGCCAGCAGCTTCGCCGGGACTCCCGGCACAGATACGCAGTATTCT. Translation: CASSFAGTPGTDTQYS.

This clonotype has ten or more counts. V gene TRBV29-1 combines with J gene TRBJ2-2, with TRBD1 matching 8 bases. The germline CDR1 and CDR2 sequences are SQVTM and ANQGSEA. CDR3 length: 12 amino acids. Losses at the gene ends were 6 bases for V and 6 bases for J; bases not matched to a gene: 3. The CDR3 region is CSVQTGAGELFF. The CDR3 nucleotides are TGCAGCGTCCAGACAGGGGCCGGGGAGCTGTTTTTT.

The chain employs TRBV29-1 and TRBJ2-3; D is ambiguous. In germline, CDR1 is SQVTM, CDR2 ANQGSEA. The CDR3 is 14 amino acids. V shed 1 base and J shed 0 bases, with 8 bases lying between them. For the CDR3, the DNA is TGCAGCGTTGAAGGGTGCGATAGCACAGATACGCAGTATTTT. Translated, it gives CSVEGCDSTDTQYF.

This clonotype was detected ten times or more. V gene TRBV13 combines with J gene TRBJ2-3; 8 bases agree with TRBD1. After removal of 4 bases from V and 8 bases from J, the junction contained 8 bases not matched to a gene. The CDR3 totals 14 residues. The V gene's germline CDR1 is PRHDT and CDR2 FYEKMQ (reference sequence). The chain's CDR3 is CASSSLTGGGTQYF. CDR3 DNA sequence: TGTGCCAGCAGCTCTCTTACAGGGGGAGGTACGCAGTATTTT.

This clonotype has at least ten counts. J is TRBJ2-1 and V is TRBV11-2; D is undetermined. V lost 4 bases to trimming and J lost 6 bases, with 4 bases between them. The CDR3 covers 11 residues. Per germline, CDR1 SGHAT and CDR2 FQNNGV. The CDR3 DNA follows: TGTGCCAGCAGCTGGGTCAATGAGCAGTTCTTC. Encoded protein: CASSWVNEQFF. The full variable domain, completed using reference TRBV11-2 and TRBJ2-1, is EAGVAQSPRYKIIEKRQSVAFWCNPISGHATLYWYQQILGQGPKLLIQFQNNGVVDDSQLPKDRFSAERLKGVDSTLKIQPAKLEDSAVYLCASSWVNEQFFGPGTRLTVL.

There are many counts of this clonotype. This chain uses TRBV7-2 with TRBJ1-1, with D perhaps TRBD1 (6 bases). CDR1 is SGHTA, CDR2 FQGNSA, per germline. Trimming removed 4 bases from V and 4 bases from J, with 13 bases in between. CDR3 length: 14 amino acids. The CDR3 DNA reads TGTGCCAGCAGCTACGGGACATTCGGCACTGAAGCTTTCTTT. Translated: CASSYGTFGTEAFF.